These 32 T cell receptor beta chains were sequenced from one sample in a study of CXCR3-negative and CXCR3-positive naive CD8 T cells (dated by TCRdb to about 2019). Study-wide findings and limitations: Compared with CXCR3-negative naive cells, CXCR3-positive naive cells had TRB CDR3s with higher hydrophobicity (lower Kidera factor 4), lower energy, and higher strength and volume indices.

Their antigens are not known. Reads for this sample came from a NextSeq 550. The Human TCR Profiling Kit (MiLaboratory) was used to make UMI-labeled 5' RACE TRB cDNA libraries. TCRdb reprocessed the reads, and each CDR3 protein sequence is entered once, without DNA. This sample's table lists 65,000 to 75,000 distinct CDR3 sequences. The ten largest clones represent about 0.7% of the sample. The sequencing sample was made of naive CXCR3+ CD8+ T cells from blood. The cell subset or site label on this specimen signifies: CD45RO-CCR7+CD27+CD95- naive CD8+ T cells expressing CXCR3 (TNR3+). The receptors were sampled from a human donor in good health. Some clones in this sample may be carry-over from other donors' samples.

V and J are TRBV25-1 and TRBJ2-3; TCRdb selects TRBD2, and the lack of DNA leaves this call unchecked. The CDR3 contains 13 residues. Germline V gene data show CDR1 as MGHDK and CDR2 as SYGVNS. The CDR3 spells CASSVPSDLAQYF.

This chain connects TRBV28 to TRBJ2-3; TCRdb's D call of TRBD1 is untestable without DNA. The CDR3 loop spans 15 amino acids. Germline-derived CDR1 and CDR2 are MDHEN and SYDVKM. Here the CDR3 reads CASSFGDRSTDTQYF.

The genes are TRBV7-9 and TRBJ2-7; TCRdb picks TRBD1, but there is no DNA to check that call. Germline V CDR1 and CDR2: SEHNR, FQNEAQ (reference sequence). This CDR3 comprises 15 residues. The CDR3 loop is CASSSRTGGSSEQYF. Based on the CDR3 plus reference TRBV7-9 and TRBJ2-7, the full variable domain is DTGVSQNPRHKITKRGQNVTFRCDPISEHNRLYWYRQTLGQGPEFLTYFQNEAQLEKSRLLSDRFSAERPKGSFSTLEIQRTEQGDSAMYLCASSSRTGGSSEQYFGPGTRLTVT.

The CDR3 region is CASSQGGGGYETQYF. The chain employs TRBV4-3 and TRBJ2-5. CDR3 length: 15 residues. Looked up from germline, CDR1 is LGHNA and CDR2 is YSLEER.

The CDR3 protein is CASSIGTGVVQPEAFF. The chain has TRBV6-5 and TRBJ1-1; absent DNA, TCRdb's TRBD1 call cannot be checked. There are 16 residues in the CDR3. Germline lookup yields CDR1 MNHEY and CDR2 SVGAGI.

This chain connects TRBV7-3 to TRBJ2-1. The CDR3 contains 13 residues. Germline V gene lookup returns CDR1 SGHTA and CDR2 FQGTGA. CDR3 sequence: CASSLIQYNEQFF.

This sequence joins TRBV28 and TRBJ2-7; TCRdb names TRBD1, which stays unverified in the absence of DNA. Germline V gives CDR1 MDHEN, CDR2 SYDVKM. The CDR3 covers 14 residues. The CDR3 sequence: CASSFWDNSYEQYF.

The chain combines TRBV29-1 with TRBJ2-7; TCRdb names TRBD2, which stays unverified in the absence of DNA. This CDR3 has 13 residues. Germline CDR1 reads SQVTM; CDR2 reads ANQGSEA. CDR3 residues: CSVGGGTSYEQYF.

This chain links TRBV6-5 with TRBJ2-2; TCRdb's assignment of TRBD1 cannot be checked, as there is no DNA. The CDR3 length is 16 residues. The germline CDR1 and CDR2 sequences are MNHEY and SVGAGI. CDR3 region: CASSYSRGPNTGELFF.

This rearrangement joins TRBV29-1 to TRBJ2-2; TCRdb's D call of TRBD2 is untestable without DNA. Germline CDR1 reads SQVTM; CDR2 reads ANQGSEA. The CDR3 is 18 residues long. The CDR3 loop reads CSVEDLRLAGANTGELFF.

The chain links TRBV27 to TRBJ2-1; TCRdb designates TRBD2, a call that cannot be tested without DNA. The CDR3 is made up of 17 amino acids. Germline values: CDR1 MNHEY, CDR2 SMNVEV (reference sequence). The CDR3 sequence is CASSSRLAGGPRNEQFF.

The rearrangement joins TRBV29-1 to TRBJ2-7; as DNA is missing, the TRBD2 call by TCRdb cannot be tested. CDR1 is SQVTM, CDR2 ANQGSEA, per germline. There are 13 residues in the CDR3. This CDR3 reads CSVGTSGLSEQYF.

The rearrangement uses TRBV4-1 and TRBJ1-3. Germline-derived CDR1 and CDR2 are MGHRA and YSYEKL. This CDR3 has 15 residues. CDR3 sequence reads: CASSQDMRAGNTIYF.

The chain has TRBV7-9 and TRBJ2-7; checking the TCRdb D call of TRBD1 is not possible without DNA. The CDR3 length is 17 residues. CDR1 is SEHNR, CDR2 FQNEAQ, per germline (reference sequence). CDR3 loop: CASSLVILGEFKDEQYF.

The chain carries TRBV13 and TRBJ2-1. CDR1 is PRHDT and CDR2 is FYEKMQ in the germline V gene (reference sequence). The CDR3 length is 15 residues. The CDR3: CASSPYDRSYNEQFF.

This chain joins TRBV12-3 or TRBV12-4 and TRBJ2-5. This CDR3 is 15 amino acids long. CDR3 in amino acids: CASSLGWQYEETQYF.

The V and J genes are TRBV27 and TRBJ2-3; TCRdb calls TRBD1, which cannot be checked without DNA. Germline lookup yields CDR1 MNHEY and CDR2 SMNVEV (reference sequence). The CDR3 runs to 16 residues. The CDR3 reads CASSLSGTGAADAQYF.

This chain joins TRBV7-9 and TRBJ2-1; TCRdb indicates TRBD1, and absent DNA this call remains unverified. The CDR3 is 16 residues long. The V gene's germline CDR1 is SEHNR and CDR2 FQNEAQ (reference sequence). The CDR3 is CASRARTGGLVNEQFF. Filled out from reference TRBV7-9 and TRBJ2-1, the complete variable domain reads DTGVSQNPRHKITKRGQNVTFRCDPISEHNRLYWYRQTLGQGPEFLTYFQNEAQLEKSRLLSDRFSAERPKGSFSTLEIQRTEQGDSAMYLCASRARTGGLVNEQFFGPGTRLTVL.

This chain's CDR3 is CAIRPTGNSNQPQHF. The gene calls are TRBV10-3 and TRBJ1-5; TCRdb selects TRBD1, and the lack of DNA leaves this call unchecked. CDR3 length: 15 amino acids. Germline CDR1 ENHRY, CDR2 SYGVKD.

The gene calls are TRBV6-2 or TRBV6-3 and TRBJ2-5; checking the TCRdb D call of TRBD2 is not possible without DNA. From germline, CDR1 is MNHEY and CDR2 SVGEGT. This CDR3 has 17 amino acids. CDR3 loop: CASSSGLAGAFQETQYF.

The CDR3 sequence: CASSERGPSSYNEQFF. The chain couples TRBV6-4 to TRBJ2-1; absent DNA, TCRdb's TRBD1 call cannot be checked. Germline V gene lookup returns CDR1 MRHNA and CDR2 SNTAGT. This CDR3 spans 16 amino acids.

The chain has TRBV29-1 and TRBJ1-1; TCRdb lists TRBD1, though no DNA is available to test this call. Germline V gene lookup returns CDR1 SQVTM and CDR2 ANQGSEA. The CDR3 spans 13 residues. This chain's CDR3 is CSVEGGKNTEAFF.

The rearrangement joins TRBV7-3 to TRBJ2-1; checking the TCRdb D call of TRBD1 is not possible without DNA. There are 14 residues in the CDR3. Germline assignment: CDR1 SGHTA and CDR2 FQGTGA. CDR3 sequence: CASSLAGANNEQFF. The whole variable domain, remainder taken from reference TRBV7-3 and TRBJ2-1, is GAGVSQTPSNKVTEKGKYVELRCDPISGHTALYWYRQSLGQGPEFLIYFQGTGAADDSGLPNDRFFAVRPEGSVSTLKIQRTERGDSAVYLCASSLAGANNEQFFGPGTRLTVL.

The chain recombines TRBV20-1 with TRBJ2-7; TCRdb reports TRBD1, a call that lacks DNA to check it against. The CDR3 is 14 residues long. Germline CDR1 is DFQATT and CDR2 is SNEGSKA (reference sequence). The CDR3 sequence is CSAESRTGVYEQYF.

V usage is TRBV7-2 and J usage is TRBJ2-7; the TCRdb call, TRBD1, lacks DNA for checking. Germline values: CDR1 SGHTA, CDR2 FQGNSA. This CDR3 comprises 14 residues. CDR3 amino acids: CASSKWREAGEQYF.

This chain joins TRBV5-1 and TRBJ2-7; TCRdb's assignment of TRBD1 cannot be checked, as there is no DNA. CDR1 SGHRS and CDR2 YFSETQ come from the germline V gene. The CDR3 covers 14 residues. CDR3: CASSLEGQTYEQYF.

The CDR3: CASSQVRGSPYNEQFF. The chain combines TRBV4-3 with TRBJ2-1; TCRdb selects TRBD1, and the lack of DNA leaves this call unchecked. Germline-derived CDR1 and CDR2 are LGHNA and YSLEER. This CDR3 has 16 amino acids.

The chain has TRBV5-5 and TRBJ2-2; TCRdb's D call, TRBD1, is unchecked because there is no DNA. The CDR3 covers 18 residues. Germline values: CDR1 SGHKS, CDR2 YYEKEE (reference sequence). The CDR3 spells CASSTAPTQGGRTWELFF.

The rearrangement joins TRBV7-9 to TRBJ2-2; the TCRdb D gene call, TRBD2, has no DNA to confirm it. Germline CDR1 is SEHNR and CDR2 is FQNEAQ (reference sequence). CDR3 length: 16 amino acids. CDR3 loop: CASSPPREAITGELFF.

This chain connects TRBV20-1 to TRBJ2-7; TCRdb's D call, TRBD2, is unchecked because there is no DNA. Germline assignment: CDR1 DFQATT and CDR2 SNEGSKA (reference sequence). The CDR3 loop spans 18 amino acids. CDR3 loop: CSARASGTSGGLSYEQYF.

V and J are TRBV10-3 and TRBJ2-7. The germline V gene has CDR1 ENHRY and CDR2 SYGVKD. This CDR3 region has 12 residues. The CDR3 spells CAISESVYEQYF.

CDR3 sequence: CAISESTRDRSSYEQYF. This chain joins TRBV10-3 and TRBJ2-7; TCRdb gives TRBD1 as the D gene, but with no DNA this cannot be confirmed. Germline V CDR1 and CDR2: ENHRY, SYGVKD. This CDR3 has 17 residues.